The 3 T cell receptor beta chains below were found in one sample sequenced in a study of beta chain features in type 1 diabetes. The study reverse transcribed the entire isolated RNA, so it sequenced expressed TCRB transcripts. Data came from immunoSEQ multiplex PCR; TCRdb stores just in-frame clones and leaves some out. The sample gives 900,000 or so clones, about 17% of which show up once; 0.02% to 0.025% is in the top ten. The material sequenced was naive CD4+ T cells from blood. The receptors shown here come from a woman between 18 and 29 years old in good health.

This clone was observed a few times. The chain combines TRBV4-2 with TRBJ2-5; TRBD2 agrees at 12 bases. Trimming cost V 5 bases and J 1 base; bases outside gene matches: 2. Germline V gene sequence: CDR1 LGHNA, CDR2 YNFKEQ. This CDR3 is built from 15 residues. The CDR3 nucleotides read TGTGCCAGCAGCGAACTAGCGGGAGGCCAAGAGACCCAGTACTTC. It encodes CASSELAGGQETQYF.

CDR3 amino acids: CSATRRDEQFF. Here the CDR3 DNA reads TGCAGTGCTACCCGGCGGGATGAGCAGTTCTTC. The V gene is TRBV20-1, the J gene TRBJ2-1; TRBD2 is a possible D gene (5 bases). The V and J ends lost 4 bases and 8 bases respectively, with 9 bases between them. CDR1 is DFQATT and CDR2 is SNEGSKA in the germline V gene (reference sequence). This CDR3 is built from 11 residues.

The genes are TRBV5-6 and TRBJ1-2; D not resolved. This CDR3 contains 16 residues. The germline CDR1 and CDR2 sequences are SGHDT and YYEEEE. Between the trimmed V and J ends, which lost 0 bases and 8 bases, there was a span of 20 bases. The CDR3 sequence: CASSLVLGPTIPGYTF. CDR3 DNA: TGTGCCAGCAGCTTGGTCCTGGGCCCCACAATTCCCGGCTACACCTTC.